This paragraph covers one T cell receptor beta chain sequence. As yet, its antigen is unknown. This sample was included in a study of siplizumab effects on memory and regulatory T cells. Study results and caveats: In controls, 26.9% of mappable alloreactive CD4+ clones were Treg-derived on average, versus around 69% with siplizumab. There appeared to be greater diversity in naive T cells than in memory cells, and naive T cells seemed major contributors to the alloresponse. The suppressive capacity of proliferating Tregs from siplizumab cultures remained unconfirmed. Sequences below about 10^-5 frequency were poorly captured, and few alloreactive clones mapped to unstimulated subsets.

Trimming removed 1 base at V and 2 bases at J, with 1 base between. This CDR3 contains 12 residues. Germline V gene sequence: CDR1 SEHNR, CDR2 FQNEAQ (reference sequence). Repertoires were generated with immunoSEQ multiplex PCR, while TCRdb's copy carries only in-frame clones and drops some. The sample consists of approximately 94,000 clones, roughly 93% of them appearing once. V gene TRBV7-9 combines with J gene TRBJ2-3; no reliable D call. The receptor's source is a human donor in good health. The sequencing sample was made of CD8+ T cells sorted from blood. CDR3 sequence (DNA): TGTGCCAGCAGCTTAGACACAGATACGCAGTATTTT. It specifies CASSLDTDTQYF.